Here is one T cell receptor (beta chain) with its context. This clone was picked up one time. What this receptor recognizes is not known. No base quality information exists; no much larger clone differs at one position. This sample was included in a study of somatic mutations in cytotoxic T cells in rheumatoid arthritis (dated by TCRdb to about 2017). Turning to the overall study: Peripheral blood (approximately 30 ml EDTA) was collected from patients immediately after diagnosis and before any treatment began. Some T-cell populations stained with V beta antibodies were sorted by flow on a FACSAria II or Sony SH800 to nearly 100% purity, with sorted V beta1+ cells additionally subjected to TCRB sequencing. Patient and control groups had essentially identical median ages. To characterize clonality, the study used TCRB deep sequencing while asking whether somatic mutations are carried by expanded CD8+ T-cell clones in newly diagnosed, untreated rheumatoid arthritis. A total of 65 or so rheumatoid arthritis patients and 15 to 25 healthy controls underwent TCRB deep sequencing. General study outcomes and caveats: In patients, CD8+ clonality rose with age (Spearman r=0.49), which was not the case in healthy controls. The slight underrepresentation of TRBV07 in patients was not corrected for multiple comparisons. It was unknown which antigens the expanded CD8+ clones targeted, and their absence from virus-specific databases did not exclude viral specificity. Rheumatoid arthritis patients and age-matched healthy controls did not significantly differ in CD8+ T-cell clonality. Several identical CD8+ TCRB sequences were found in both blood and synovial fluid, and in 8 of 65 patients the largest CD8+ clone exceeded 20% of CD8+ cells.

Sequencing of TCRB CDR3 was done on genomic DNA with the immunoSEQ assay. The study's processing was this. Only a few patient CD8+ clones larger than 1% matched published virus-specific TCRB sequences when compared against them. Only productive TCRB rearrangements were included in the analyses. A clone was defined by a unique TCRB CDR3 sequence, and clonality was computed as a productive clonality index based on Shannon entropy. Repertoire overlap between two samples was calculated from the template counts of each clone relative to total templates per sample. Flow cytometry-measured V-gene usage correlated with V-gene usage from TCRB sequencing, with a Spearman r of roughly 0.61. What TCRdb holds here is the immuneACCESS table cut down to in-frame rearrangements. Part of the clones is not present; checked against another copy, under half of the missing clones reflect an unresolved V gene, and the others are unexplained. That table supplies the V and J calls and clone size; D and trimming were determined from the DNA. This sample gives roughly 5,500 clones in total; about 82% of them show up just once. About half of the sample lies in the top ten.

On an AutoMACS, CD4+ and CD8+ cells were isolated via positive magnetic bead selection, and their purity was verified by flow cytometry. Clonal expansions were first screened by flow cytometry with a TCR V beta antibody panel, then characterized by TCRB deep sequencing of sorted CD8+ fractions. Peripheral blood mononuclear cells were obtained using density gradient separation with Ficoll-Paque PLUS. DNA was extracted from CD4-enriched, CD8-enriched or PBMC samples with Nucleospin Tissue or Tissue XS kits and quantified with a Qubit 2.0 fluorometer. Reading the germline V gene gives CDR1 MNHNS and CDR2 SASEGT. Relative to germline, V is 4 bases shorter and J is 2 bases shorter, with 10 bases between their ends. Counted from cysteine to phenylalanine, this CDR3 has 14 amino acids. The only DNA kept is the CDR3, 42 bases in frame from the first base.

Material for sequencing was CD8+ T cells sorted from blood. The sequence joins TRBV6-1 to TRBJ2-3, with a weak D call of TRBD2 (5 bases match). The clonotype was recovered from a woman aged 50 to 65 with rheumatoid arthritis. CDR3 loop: CASSGGIDTDTQYF. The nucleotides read TGTGCCAGCAGTGGAGGGATAGACACAGATACGCAGTATTTT.